This record covers a single TCR beta chain. What it binds is unknown. The sample is drawn from a study of T cell responses to AZD1222 COVID-19 vaccine. Findings of the study overall: Once two AZD1222 doses were given, Spike-specific TCR breadth and depth went up. Epitopes outside B.1.351 and B.1.1.7 mutated regions reportedly drew nearly half of spike TCRs.

Sequencing was performed with immunoSEQ multiplex PCR; in TCRdb, only in-frame clones are kept and a portion is missing. The sample holds around 200,000 clones, around 88% seen once. The junction had 5 bases not matched to a gene; V was cut back by 10 bases and J by 6 bases. The CDR3 loop spans 12 amino acids. Germline V CDR1 and CDR2: MNHEY, SVGAGI. The chain joins TRBV6-5 to TRBJ2-1; 8 bases match TRBD1. The sequencing used peripheral blood, collected on day 0 of AZD1222 vaccination. This receptor was obtained from an adult in good health. The CDR3 here is CATQGAVNEQFF. CDR3 in DNA: TGTGCCACCCAGGGGGCGGTCAATGAGCAGTTCTTC.